Each of the 4 T cell receptor beta chains below was sequenced from the same sample in a study of OX40 agonist ivuxolimab in advanced cancers. TCRdb's table, derived via immunoSEQ multiplex PCR, lists solely in-frame clones and lacks some. Found here are some 70,000 clones, around 81% of them singletons; the top ten hold roughly 8%. The source material was CD4+ or CD8+ T cells sorted from blood, sampled in a trial of the OX40 agonist ivuxolimab. The receptors were sampled from an adult with an advanced solid tumor such as melanoma, head and neck, liver or kidney cancer.

This chain connects TRBV6-6 to TRBJ1-3, with 10 bases that match TRBD1. The CDR3 extends over 15 amino acids. The germline gives CDR1 MNHNY, CDR2 SVGAGI (reference sequence). Losses at the gene ends were 10 bases for V and 0 bases for J; bases not matched to a gene: 6. The CDR3 sequence is CATSGTGDSGNTIYF. CDR3 bases: TGTGCCACCTCCGGGACAGGGGACTCTGGAAACACCATATATTTT.

This clone was detected once. One end of the junction is discordant with germline, which a read error may explain. V gene TRBV5-6 combines with J gene TRBJ1-2; the match to TRBD1 covers 7 bases. The CDR3 is made up of 11 amino acids. The germline V gene has CDR1 SGHDT and CDR2 YYEEEE. This chain's CDR3 is CASSFLQGSHF. The CDR3 bases are TGTGCCAGCAGCTTCCTACAGGGGAGTCACTTC.

This clone came up once. This chain uses TRBV2 with TRBJ2-7; a weak D match, TRBD1 (5 bases). V was pared by 5 bases and J by 3 bases, with 14 bases between. This CDR3 has 14 amino acids. CDR1 is SNHLY, CDR2 FYNNEI, per germline. The CDR3 reads CASSLQAGFYEQYV. The CDR3 coding sequence is TGTGCCAGCAGTTTACAGGCAGGGTTCTACGAGCAGTACGTC.

The rearrangement joins TRBV28 to TRBJ2-7, with D possibly being TRBD1 (6 bases). The CDR3 is 15 amino acids. Germline V gives CDR1 MDHEN, CDR2 SYDVKM. V lost 4 bases and J lost 2, with 15 bases in between. CDR3 sequence (DNA): TGTGCCAGCAGTTCCCCGACAGGCTTTACCTACGAGCAGTACTTC. It specifies CASSSPTGFTYEQYF.